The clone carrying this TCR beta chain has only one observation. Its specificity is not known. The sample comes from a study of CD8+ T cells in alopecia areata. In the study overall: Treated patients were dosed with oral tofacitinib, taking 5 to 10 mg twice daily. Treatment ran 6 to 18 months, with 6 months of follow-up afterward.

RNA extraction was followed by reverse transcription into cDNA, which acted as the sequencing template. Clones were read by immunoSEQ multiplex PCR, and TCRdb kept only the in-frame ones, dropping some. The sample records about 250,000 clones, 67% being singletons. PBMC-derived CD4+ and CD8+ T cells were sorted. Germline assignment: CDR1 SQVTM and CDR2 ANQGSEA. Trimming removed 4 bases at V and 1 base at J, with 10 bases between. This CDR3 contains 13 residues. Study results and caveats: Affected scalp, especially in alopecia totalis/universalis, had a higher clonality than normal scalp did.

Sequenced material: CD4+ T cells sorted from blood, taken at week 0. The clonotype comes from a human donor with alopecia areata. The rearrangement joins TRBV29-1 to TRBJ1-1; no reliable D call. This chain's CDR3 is CSVARAQNTEAFF. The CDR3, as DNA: TGCAGCGTTGCTAGGGCCCAGAACACTGAAGCTTTCTTT.